Reported below is one TCR beta chain. Its antigen is currently unknown. This specimen belongs to a study of cytotoxic CD8 clonotypes in ibrutinib-treated CLL. Study-level information: Samples averaged about 260,000 productive templates and around 91,000 productive rearrangements.

The ends lost 3 bases at V and 4 bases at J; junction bases unmatched: 5. The length of the CDR3 is 15 residues. Germline loops: CDR1 MNHNS, CDR2 SASEGT. Study-wide results and caveats: At ibrutinib response, clonality increased, and at progression it declined back toward baseline.

Clones were sequenced by immunoSEQ multiplex PCR, and TCRdb holds only the in-frame ones, with some missing. The sample has 150,000 to 200,000 clones, roughly 77% seen once; the top ten hold about 1.9%. The sequenced sample was PBMCs, obtained after 12 months of ibrutinib treatment. The sequence came from a human donor with chronic lymphocytic leukemia. This chain links TRBV6-1 with TRBJ1-5; 8 positions agree with TRBD1. CDR3: CASSEDRAGNQPQHF. The CDR3, as DNA: TGTGCCAGCAGTGAGGACAGGGCTGGAAATCAGCCCCAGCATTTT.